The rows below give T cell receptor beta chains drawn from one sample of a study of T cell repertoires in cytomegalovirus infection. From the reads, TCRdb called clonotypes with MiXCR, one entry per CDR3 protein. Of some 150,000 distinct CDR3 sequences in the sample, about 6.1% are singletons; the top ten hold more than 15%. The specimen sequenced was PBMCs. The receptors were gathered from a human donor in good health (CMV status not recorded). Some clones in this sample may be carry-over from other donors' samples. Both conserved end residues are part of each CDR3. D genes are given only for firm matches. Clone size is not always given. Where it is, it says once, few, many or a class for expanded clones.

DNA,CDR3,J,size,D,V
TGTGCCAGCTCGGTTACGGGACAGGGCACCTACGAGCAGTACTTC,CASSVTGQGTYEQYF,TRBJ2-7,.,TRBD1,TRBV6-2/TRBV6-3
TGTGCCAGCAGCTTAGCGGCAATAGGACTCGAAAAACTGTTTTTT,CASSLAAIGLEKLFF,TRBJ1-4,.,.,TRBV7-9
TGTGCCAGCAGGGGTGGGTGGGGGAACACTGAAGCTTTCTTT,CASRGGWGNTEAFF,TRBJ1-1,many,.,TRBV28
TGTGCCAGCAGCTTTAGCGGTTCTCCTGAGAAACAGTACTTC,CASSFSGSPEKQYF,TRBJ2-7,.,.,TRBV7-2
TGTGCCAGCAGCCTGGGAGACGGTACACTCTACGAGCAGTACTTC,CASSLGDGTLYEQYF,TRBJ2-7,.,.,TRBV5-6
TGTGCCAGCAGCCTCTCCCGGGACAGGGCCGATGGCTACACCTTC,CASSLSRDRADGYTF,TRBJ1-2,many,TRBD1,TRBV7-2
TGTGCCAGCAGCTTAGATAGCGGGGGGCTCTACGAGCAGTACTTC,CASSLDSGGLYEQYF,TRBJ2-7,few,TRBD2,TRBV7-2
TGCAGTGCTAGAGATTCCCGAGCAGGGGGCCTGCCCCAGCATTTT,CSARDSRAGGLPQHF,TRBJ1-5,few,TRBD1,TRBV20-1
TGCAGTGCTAGAGATGGCGTCCTGACGACCCAGTACTTC,CSARDGVLTTQYF,TRBJ2-5,.,.,TRBV20-1
TGTGCCAGTTGGACCAACGGGAAGTGGGCAAAAGAGACCCAGTACTTC,CASWTNGKWAKETQYF,TRBJ2-5,many,.,TRBV19
TGTGCCAGCAGTGTTGACAACAATGAGCAGTTCTTC,CASSVDNNEQFF,TRBJ2-1,many,.,TRBV2
TGTGCCAGCAGCTGGGGGAATAGCGGGGATGTCGACGAGCAGTACTTC,CASSWGNSGDVDEQYF,TRBJ2-7,.,TRBD2,TRBV3-1
TGTGCCAGCAGCCAGTCCCTTCTTGAGCGGGCCACAGATACGCAGTATTTT,CASSQSLLERATDTQYF,TRBJ2-3,many,.,TRBV7-8
TGCAGCGTCGCCACTAGCGGGGGGGCAAGCGAGCAGTACTTC,CSVATSGGASEQYF,TRBJ2-7,many,TRBD2,TRBV29-1
TGTGCCAGCAGTTGGGACAGGGTAGCCTACGAGCAGTACTTC,CASSWDRVAYEQYF,TRBJ2-7,many,TRBD1,TRBV7-2
TGCAGCGTTGAGGGTGCGGGTAATGAAAAACCGTTTTTT,CSVEGAGNEKPFF,TRBJ1-4,.,.,TRBV29-1
TGCAGTGCTAGAGATTCGGCGGGGGGGGTAGATACGCAGTATTTT,CSARDSAGGVDTQYF,TRBJ2-3,few,TRBD2,TRBV20-1
TGTGCCAGCAGCTTAGAGGGGAGCGGGGGATACACCGGGGAGCTGTTTTTT,CASSLEGSGGYTGELFF,TRBJ2-2,.,TRBD2,TRBV11-2
TGTGCCAGCAGCTTAGGCAGGGAGACATCCTACAATGAGCAGTTCTTC,CASSLGRETSYNEQFF,TRBJ2-1,many,.,TRBV7-8
TGTGCCAGCAGTGAGGCCAGGGGGCTAGAGACCCAGTACTTC,CASSEARGLETQYF,TRBJ2-5,.,TRBD1,TRBV2
TGTGCCAGCAGTGCCGGGGCCCTAGGGGAAAAACTGTTTTTT,CASSAGALGEKLFF,TRBJ1-4,many,.,TRBV11-2
TGTGCCAGCAGTTTAGTCCGTGGGACCTCATCGGAGCAGTTCTTC,CASSLVRGTSSEQFF,TRBJ2-1,few,.,TRBV12-3/TRBV12-4
TGTGCCAGCAGCTTAAACAGGGGGCAGAGTGAGCAGTTCTTC,CASSLNRGQSEQFF,TRBJ2-1,many,TRBD1,TRBV7-2
TGTGCCATCAGCCTCGGCGGGGGGTTGAATGAGCAGTTCTTC,CAISLGGGLNEQFF,TRBJ2-1,many,TRBD2,TRBV10-3
TGTGCCAGCAGCCTCAGCCCGGGCTACGAGCAGTACTTC,CASSLSPGYEQYF,TRBJ2-7,many,.,TRBV7-9
TGTGCCAGCAGTGAGGTTGCGGGACAGGCTATCTCCTACGAGCAGTACTTC,CASSEVAGQAISYEQYF,TRBJ2-7,many,TRBD1,TRBV28
TGTGCCAGCAGTTCTGGGGGGCTTGGGGCCAACGTCCTGACTTTC,CASSSGGLGANVLTF,TRBJ2-6,many,.,TRBV12-3/TRBV12-4
TGTGCCAGCAGTTGGGGACAGGCGAGTCAGCCCCAGCATTTT,CASSWGQASQPQHF,TRBJ1-5,many,TRBD1,TRBV12-3/TRBV12-4
TGTGCCAGCTGCCAGGGGGCCCTCTCTGAAAAACTGTTTTTT,CASCQGALSEKLFF,TRBJ1-4,.,TRBD1,TRBV27
TGTGCCAGCAGCCCCTGGACAGGGGAGGTGAATACGCAGTATTTT,CASSPWTGEVNTQYF,TRBJ2-3,few,TRBD1,TRBV5-4
TGTGCCAGCAGCCCGTCAAGTGTACAGCTACACGAGCAGTACTTC,CASSPSSVQLHEQYF,TRBJ2-7,many,.,TRBV7-3
TGTGCCAGCTCTGCGACAGGGCCGACTGAAGCTTTCTTT,CASSATGPTEAFF,TRBJ1-1,many,TRBD1,TRBV7-6